This TCR beta chain stems from a study of blood T cells in healthy people across ages. Study-level results: Age showed a roughly linear inverse relationship with TCR beta diversity per million T cells.

Looked up from germline, CDR1 is LNHDA and CDR2 is SQIVND (reference sequence). Trimming left V 9 bases short and J 1 base short, with 10 bases between. The length of the CDR3 is 12 residues. Through a sample-barcoded 5' primer and a J-beta primer mix, a second PCR was run for roughly 7 to 11 cycles. In TCRdb, the 5' RACE reads were re-called with MiXCR into one record per CDR3 protein. The table records roughly 1.9 million distinct CDR3 sequences, 35% to 50% of them present only once. A word on this clonotype: Its antigen is undetermined.

This TCR was recovered from a human donor in good health. The source material was blood. The chain joins TRBV19 to TRBJ2-7, with no clear D. Here the CDR3 DNA reads TGTGCCAGCCACGGCGCATCCTACGAGCAGTACTTC. Translation gives CASHGASYEQYF.